This paragraph reports one T cell receptor (beta chain). A few counts support this clone. Its recognized antigen is unknown. Base quality data are lacking; no much larger clone is found one base away. The immunoSEQ Assay, a bias-controlled multiplex PCR, was used to amplify TCRbeta CDR3 regions from genomic DNA. The study's own analysis went as follows. The number of nucleated cells in each sample was estimated by amplification of reference gene primers within the assay. To quantify the absolute abundance of each unique TCRbeta CDR3 rearrangement, sequence reads were collapsed and filtered. For each sample, productive Simpson clonality was calculated by taking the square root of Simpson's diversity index across productive rearrangements. Imported from immuneACCESS, the table was reduced by TCRdb to in-frame sequences with V and J called. These copies leave out some clones; in studies compared against another copy, an unresolved V gene accounts for under half, and the cause of the remainder is not known. V and J calls and clone size are as listed in that table; D and trimming were resolved from the DNA. This sample lists around 20,000 clones; 85% to 90% were detected once. Together, the top ten hold roughly 11% of the sample.

Collaborating institutions collected whole blood in K2EDTA tubes following their own protocols. Collaborator samples were shipped for TCRbeta analysis as frozen whole blood, isolated PBMCs, or DNA extracted from either sample type. This sample was included in a study of blood T cell repertoires in COVID-19 (TCRdb year 2020). General notes on the study: Collaborator samples came from the United States, Italy and Spain and covered acute and convalescent phases of COVID-19. The material from the prospective study consisted of cDNA or gDNA derived from T cells, B-cell-depleted T cells, or PBMCs. The dataset comprised deeply sampled blood TCRbeta repertoires from subjects exposed to, actively infected with, or recovered from COVID-19. The repertoires were released in a freely available public database intended as a resource for research on the immune response to SARS-CoV-2. The samples were drawn from two sources: the first 160 participants of the ongoing ImmuneRACE study, and about 1,300 subjects contributed by 6 global collaborators. Sample metadata almost always included a de-identified subject ID, COVID-19 status, age in years and sex. Where available, HLA class I and class II types were taken from metadata supplied by the sample provider and were not determined by assay-based typing.

Ends trimmed: V by 2 bases, J by 6 bases; bases unmatched to a gene: 10. The germline V gene specifies SGHRS as CDR1 and YFSETQ as CDR2. The CDR3, from cysteine to phenylalanine, totals 17 residues. The only DNA kept is the CDR3, 51 bases in frame from the first base. What the authors observed across the whole study: How much clinical and demographic metadata was included differed by source and by participant, and the metadata was provided uncurated.

The chain couples TRBV5-1 to TRBJ2-2, and TRBD2 aligns with 10 junction nucleotides. The sequence was collected from a human donor in a cohort sampled during active COVID-19. The specimen sequenced was peripheral blood. The CDR3 protein sequence reads: CASSFGASGSGSGELFF. The DNA sequence is TGCGCCAGCAGCTTCGGAGCTAGCGGGAGTGGGTCCGGGGAGCTGTTTTTT.